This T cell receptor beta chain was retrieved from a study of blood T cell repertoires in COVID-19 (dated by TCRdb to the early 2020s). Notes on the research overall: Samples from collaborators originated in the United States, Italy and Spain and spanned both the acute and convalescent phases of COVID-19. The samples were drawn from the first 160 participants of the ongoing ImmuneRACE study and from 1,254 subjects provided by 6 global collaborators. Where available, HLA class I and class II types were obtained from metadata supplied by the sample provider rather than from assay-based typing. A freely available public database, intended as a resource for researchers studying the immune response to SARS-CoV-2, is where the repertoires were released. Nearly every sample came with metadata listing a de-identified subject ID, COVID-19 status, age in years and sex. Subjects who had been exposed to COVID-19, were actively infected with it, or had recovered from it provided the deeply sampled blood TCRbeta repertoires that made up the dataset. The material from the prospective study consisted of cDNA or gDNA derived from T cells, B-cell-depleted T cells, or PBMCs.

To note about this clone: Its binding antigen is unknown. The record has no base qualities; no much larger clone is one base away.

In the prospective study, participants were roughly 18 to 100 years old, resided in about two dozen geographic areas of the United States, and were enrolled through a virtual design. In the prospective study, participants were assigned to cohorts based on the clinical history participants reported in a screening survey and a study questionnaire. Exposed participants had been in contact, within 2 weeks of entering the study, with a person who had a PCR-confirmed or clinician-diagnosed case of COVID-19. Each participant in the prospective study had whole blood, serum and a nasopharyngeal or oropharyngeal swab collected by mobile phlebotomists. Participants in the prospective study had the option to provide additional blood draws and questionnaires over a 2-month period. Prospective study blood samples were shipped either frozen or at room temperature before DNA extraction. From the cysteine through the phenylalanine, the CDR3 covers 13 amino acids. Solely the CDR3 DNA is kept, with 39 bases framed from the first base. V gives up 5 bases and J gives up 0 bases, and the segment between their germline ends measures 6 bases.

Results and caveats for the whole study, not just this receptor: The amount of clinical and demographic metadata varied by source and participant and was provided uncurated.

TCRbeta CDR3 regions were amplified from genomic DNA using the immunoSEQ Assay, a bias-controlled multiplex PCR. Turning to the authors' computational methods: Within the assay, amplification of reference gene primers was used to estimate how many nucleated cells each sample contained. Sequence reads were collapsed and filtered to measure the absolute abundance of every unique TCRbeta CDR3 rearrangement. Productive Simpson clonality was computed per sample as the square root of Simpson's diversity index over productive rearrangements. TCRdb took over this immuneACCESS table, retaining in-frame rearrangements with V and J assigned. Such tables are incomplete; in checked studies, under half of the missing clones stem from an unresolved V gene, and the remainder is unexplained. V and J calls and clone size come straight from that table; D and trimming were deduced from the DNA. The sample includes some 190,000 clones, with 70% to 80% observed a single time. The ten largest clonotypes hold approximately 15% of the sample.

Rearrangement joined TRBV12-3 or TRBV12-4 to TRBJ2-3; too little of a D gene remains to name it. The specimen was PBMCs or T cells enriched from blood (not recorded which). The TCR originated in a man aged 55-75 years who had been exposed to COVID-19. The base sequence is TGTGCCAGCAGTGTCGGGAGCACAGATACGCAGTATTTT. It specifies CASSVGSTDTQYF.